The entry below describes one T cell receptor (beta chain). What it binds is unknown. The CDR3 sequence is 14 residues long. Germline V CDR1 and CDR2: LNHDA, SQIVND (reference sequence). Trimming removed 0 bases at V and 5 bases at J, with 8 bases between. The sample is drawn from a study of cytomegalovirus exposure and HLA in healthy donors. Study findings and constraints: Versus the 666-donor mean, an Asian-associated ancestry cluster reportedly showed fewer N-insertions in a later analysis.

A multiplex PCR was run with 60 Vbeta primers and 13 Jbeta primers. Only in-frame clones appear in the TCRdb table, and some are missing; sequencing was by immunoSEQ multiplex PCR. The ten most abundant clones cover 2% of a sample with approximately 130,000 clones. The receptor was isolated from a woman aged 60 to 75 in good health and CMV-seronegative. Sequenced material: PBMCs. The chain is built from TRBV19 and TRBJ1-3; D uncertain. DNA for the CDR3: TGTGCCAGTAGTATAGATGGCGGGCGAAACACCATATATTTT. As protein: CASSIDGGRNTIYF.